This TCR beta chain stems from a study listed by TCRdb under 2016. Reading the germline V gene gives CDR1 SGHRS and CDR2 YFSETQ. Reading from cysteine to phenylalanine, the CDR3 counts 16 amino acids. Only the CDR3 DNA stays, 48 bases, in frame from base 1. V ends up 4 bases short and J 1 base short, with an unmatched junction base count of 9. Receptor libraries were prepared by RT-PCR. Instrument used: Illumina MiSeq. TCRdb reanalyzed the raw reads on its own, using fastp at Q25 for trimming and MiXCR for clone calling, and kept in-frame beta chains. Records with the same CDR3 protein are collapsed into one entry carrying the most frequent genes and DNA. This sample holds about 680,000 distinct CDR3 sequences; more than 13% were observed only once. In total, the top ten clones hold around 3.3% of the sample. As to this clonotype: Its specific antigen is unknown. No base qualities exist here, and no much larger clone lies one base off it.

The receptor was isolated from a female donor in good health, serving as a healthy control. Sequenced material: memory CD4+ T cells from blood. Rearrangement joined TRBV5-1 to TRBJ1-1; the junction holds 8 bases that match TRBD1. The nucleotide sequence reads TGCGCCAGCAGCCAAGTATCAGGGGGCACGAACACTGAAGCTTTCTTT. Its amino acids are CASSQVSGGTNTEAFF.